This record covers a single T cell receptor (beta chain). Trimming took 4 bases from V and 5 from J, leaving 13 bases between them. Germline-derived CDR1 and CDR2 are SGHRS and YFSETQ. The CDR3 loop spans 14 amino acids. These data originate in a study of blood T cell repertoires in COVID-19. Some clones are missing from TCRdb's copy, which holds only in-frame ones; the method was immunoSEQ multiplex PCR. The data contain around 470,000 clones, about 91% of them singletons. The sequencing input was peripheral blood. This receptor was obtained from a man aged 18 to 29 with COVID-19, enrolled during active disease. The chain has TRBV5-1 and TRBJ1-5; maybe TRBD1 (6 bases). CDR3: CASSLGQNDQPQHF. The CDR3 region has the DNA TGCGCCAGCAGCCTTGGACAGAATGATCAGCCCCAGCATTTT.